This TCR beta chain was captured in a study of T cell repertoires in cytomegalovirus infection. Study as a whole: In public TCR beta signatures, there were indications of both CMV infection and matching HLA type.

TCRdb re-called the reads through MiXCR, storing one row per CDR3 protein. The data contain about 740,000 distinct CDR3 sequences, approximately 34% of them singletons. This clonotype was counted only a few times. Trimming cost V 6 bases and J 5 bases, with 20 bases left between them. This CDR3 is built from 16 residues. Germline assignment: CDR1 WSHSY and CDR2 SAAADI. The receptor comes from a human donor in good health (CMV status not recorded). Some clones in this sample may be carry-over from other donors' samples. Sequenced material: PBMCs. The chain is built from TRBV10-2 and TRBJ1-5; D is perhaps TRBD1 (5 bases). The CDR3 DNA is TGCGCCAGCAGCACTCGGCGCACAGGAGGGGATCAGCCCCAGCATTTT. Amino acids: CASSTRRTGGDQPQHF.